Included here is one T cell receptor (beta chain) sequence, with context. Its antigen is still unknown. CDR1 and CDR2 from the germline V gene are SGHAT and FQNNGV. CDR3 size: 15 residues. Trimming shortened V by 0 bases and J by 7 bases, and 15 bases separated the two germline ends. The study sampled nominally healthy donors, though unrecorded immune exposures were likely. Primers for the PCR totalled 60 Vbeta and 13 Jbeta. The repertoire was sequenced with immunoSEQ multiplex PCR; TCRdb's copy has only in-frame clones and lacks some. Of approximately 88,000 clones in the sample, more than 75% were seen once. The entry originates in a study of cytomegalovirus exposure and HLA in healthy donors. Whole-study results and caveats: Versus the approximately 700-donor mean, an Asian-associated ancestry cluster reportedly showed fewer N-insertions in a later analysis. Later analysis demonstrated an association between a missense DCLRE1C variant and TCR beta V- and J-gene trimming.

V usage is TRBV11-2 and J usage is TRBJ2-5; possible D gene TRBD2, 5 bases. This TCR derives from a young man in good health and CMV-seronegative. The specimen was PBMCs. CDR3 nucleotides: TGTGCCAGCAGCTTAGATAGTCCGGGGTATGGGACCCAGTACTTC. Protein: CASSLDSPGYGTQYF.